This entry is about one T cell receptor (beta chain). The CDR3 loop spans 16 amino acids. Germline V gives CDR1 MNHEY, CDR2 SVGAGI. V lost 2 bases and J lost 3, with 13 bases in between. The sample comes from a study of control samples from healthy donors and cancer patients. Profiling relied on immunoSEQ multiplex PCR, and the TCRdb table lists in-frame clones only, not all of them. The repertoire holds about 84,000 clones, with approximately 80% as singletons. The J gene is TRBJ1-4, the V gene TRBV6-5; D uncertain. Sequencing was done on a sample of PBMCs. The clonotype comes from a man between 60 and 70 years old with head and neck cancer. Here the CDR3 reads CASSYTIQISNEKLFF. CDR3 nucleotides: TGTGCCAGCAGTTACACCATCCAGATTTCTAATGAAAAACTGTTTTTT.